This record concerns one TCR beta chain sequence. Its specificity is not known. Trimming took 6 bases from V and 2 from J; bases not matched to a gene: 6. In germline, CDR1 is LNHDA, CDR2 SQIVND (reference sequence). The CDR3 length is 14 residues. Data came from immunoSEQ multiplex PCR; TCRdb stores just in-frame clones and leaves some out. The table lists more than 6,500 clones, roughly three quarters of them singletons. The data originate from a study of immune evolution from preneoplasia to lung adenocarcinoma. Study-wide results and limits: Later-stage lesions seemingly showed higher T cell density and diversity than normal lung.

Sequencing was performed on FFPE adjacent normal lung tissue. The chain couples TRBV19 to TRBJ2-5; 7 nucleotides line up with TRBD1. The TCR originated in a person between 65 and 80 years old with lung adenocarcinoma. CDR3 in DNA: TGTGCCAGTAGCGGGACAGAAGAACAAGAGACCCAGTACTTC. It codes for CASSGTEEQETQYF.